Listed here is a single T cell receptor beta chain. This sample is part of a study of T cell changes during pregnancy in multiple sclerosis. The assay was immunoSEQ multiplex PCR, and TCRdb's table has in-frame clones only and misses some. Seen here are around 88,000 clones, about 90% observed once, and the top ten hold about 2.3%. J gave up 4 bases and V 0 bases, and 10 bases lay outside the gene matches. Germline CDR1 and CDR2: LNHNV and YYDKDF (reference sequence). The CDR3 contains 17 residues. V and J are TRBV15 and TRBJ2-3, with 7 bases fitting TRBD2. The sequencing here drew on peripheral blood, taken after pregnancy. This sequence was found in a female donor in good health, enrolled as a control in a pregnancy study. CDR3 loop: CATSRDGASGEADTQYF. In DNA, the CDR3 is TGTGCCACCAGCAGAGATGGGGCTAGCGGAGAGGCAGATACGCAGTATTTT.